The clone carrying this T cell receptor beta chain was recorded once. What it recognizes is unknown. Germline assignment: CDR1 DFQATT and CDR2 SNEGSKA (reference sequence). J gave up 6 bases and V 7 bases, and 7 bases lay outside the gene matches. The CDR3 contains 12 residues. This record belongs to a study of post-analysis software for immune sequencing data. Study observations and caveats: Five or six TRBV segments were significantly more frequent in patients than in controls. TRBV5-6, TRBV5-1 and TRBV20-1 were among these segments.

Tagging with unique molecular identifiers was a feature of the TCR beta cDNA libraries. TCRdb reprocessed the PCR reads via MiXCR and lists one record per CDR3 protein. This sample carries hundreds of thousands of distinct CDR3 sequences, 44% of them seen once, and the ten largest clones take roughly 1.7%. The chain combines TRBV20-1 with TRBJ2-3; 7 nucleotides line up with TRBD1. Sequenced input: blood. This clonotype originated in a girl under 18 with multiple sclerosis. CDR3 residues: CSGGQRMDTQYF. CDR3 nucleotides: TGCAGTGGGGGACAGAGAATGGATACGCAGTATTTT.